The clone carrying this T cell receptor (beta chain) was seen at least ten times. Its matching antigen is unknown. This entry comes from a study of human T cells and chemical hapten exposure. In the study's own analysis: Sample TCR counts, which ranged from about 23,224 to 690,600, had a median of approximately 95,000. One entry per CDR3 protein, called by TCRdb with MiXCR from the RACE reads. Clone size and V and J calls follow TCRdb, not the original study. The profile covers a few hundred thousand distinct CDR3 sequences, with under 6.5% appearing a single time and 5% to 6% taken by the ten largest. Time point of the sample: patch test 2, 6 weeks after DPC sensitization. Described treatment: therapeutic diphenylcyclopropenone sensitization with weekly scalp DPC. Whole-study results and caveats: Counts of TCRs above 1 in 1000 frequency stayed unchanged with DPC sensitization. Given that the donors had alopecia, their immune response may differ from that seen in healthy people.

V lost 6 bases to trimming and J lost 7 bases, with 20 bases between them. Germline V CDR1 and CDR2: ENHRY, SYGVKD. The CDR3 consists of 15 residues. The chain employs TRBV10-3 and TRBJ2-3; D may be TRBD2 (6 bases). The receptor was derived from a woman in her late teens or twenties with alopecia areata. Some clones in this sample may be carry-over from other donors' samples. The specimen was whole blood, collected in connection with sensitization to the hapten diphenylcyclopropenone (DPC). The CDR3 loop is CAISQIGEAGYTQYF. The CDR3 DNA is TGTGCCATCAGCCAGATAGGGGAGGCGGGATATACGCAGTATTTT.